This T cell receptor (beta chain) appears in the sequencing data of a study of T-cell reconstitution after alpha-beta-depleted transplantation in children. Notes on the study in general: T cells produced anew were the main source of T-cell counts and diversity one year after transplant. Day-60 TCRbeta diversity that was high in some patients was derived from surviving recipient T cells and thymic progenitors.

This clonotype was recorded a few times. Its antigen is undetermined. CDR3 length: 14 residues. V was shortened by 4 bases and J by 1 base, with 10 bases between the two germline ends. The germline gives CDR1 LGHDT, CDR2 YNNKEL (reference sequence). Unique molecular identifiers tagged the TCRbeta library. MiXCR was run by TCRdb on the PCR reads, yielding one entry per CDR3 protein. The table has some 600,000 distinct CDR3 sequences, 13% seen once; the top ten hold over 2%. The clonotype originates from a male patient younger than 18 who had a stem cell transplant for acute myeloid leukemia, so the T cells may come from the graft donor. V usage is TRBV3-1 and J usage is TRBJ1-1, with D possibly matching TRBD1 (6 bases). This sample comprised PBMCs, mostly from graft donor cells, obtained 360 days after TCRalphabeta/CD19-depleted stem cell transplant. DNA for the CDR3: TGTGCCAGCAGCCGTAGGGGGAGGAACACTGAAGCTTTCTTT. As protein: CASSRRGRNTEAFF.